The 3 T cell receptor beta chains in this list originate from one sample, sequenced in a study of regulatory T cells in long-lasting Graves disease. The time point is: persistent/refractory GD, antithyroid drugs over 5 years with positive TRAb. Researchers made the TCR library from RNA that was extracted from PBMCs. CDR3 regions were amplified by Arm-PCR using iRepertoire HTBI primers to build TCR beta libraries. TCRdb re-derived calls from the multiplex PCR reads in MiXCR, one entry per CDR3 protein. The sample holds some 370,000 distinct CDR3 sequences; around 23% are singletons and the top ten take around 30%. Sample: peripheral blood mononuclear cells (PBMCs), taken when the disease was refractory, from a patient treated with antithyroid drugs. These receptors originate from a woman between 35 and 50 years old with Graves disease.

This clonotype was observed many times. The chain employs TRBV20-1 and TRBJ2-5, with D possibly TRBD1 on 6 matching bases. The CDR3 covers 14 residues. CDR1 DFQATT and CDR2 SNEGSKA come from the germline V gene (reference sequence). With 1 base removed from V and 5 bases from J, the gap between germline ends came to 14 bases. The CDR3 nucleotides are TGCAGTGCTAGAGGGTGGACAGCTAGCGAGACCCAGTACTTC. Its protein product is CSARGWTASETQYF.

The chain carries TRBV6-5 and TRBJ2-2; 10 bases are shared with TRBD2. This CDR3 comprises 18 residues. Germline CDR1 and CDR2: MNHEY and SVGAGI. V was pared by 2 bases and J by 7 bases, with 13 bases of the junction left unmatched. The CDR3 protein is CASSYRLAGVGGNGELFF. The CDR3 nucleotides read TGTGCCAGCAGTTACCGGCTAGCGGGAGTCGGGGGAAACGGGGAGCTGTTTTTT.

This clonotype was detected many times. CDR3: CASSLLPGLAGGEETQYF. CDR3 DNA sequence: TGTGCCAGCAGTTTACTCCCGGGACTAGCGGGAGGAGAAGAGACCCAGTACTTC. This chain joins TRBV28 and TRBJ2-5; 15 bases are shared with TRBD2. The length of the CDR3 is 18 residues. In germline, CDR1 is MDHEN, CDR2 SYDVKM. With V trimmed by 2 bases and J by 3 bases, 7 bases remained unmatched.